The rows below give T cell receptor beta chains drawn from one sample of a study of Ad26.COV2.S vaccination and SARS-CoV-2 variants. Only in-frame clones appear in the TCRdb table, and some are missing; sequencing was by immunoSEQ multiplex PCR. In the table there are 440,000 or so clones, 92% of which are singletons. The starting material was peripheral blood, obtained in a trial of Ad26.COV2.S vaccine versus placebo. These receptors were taken from a person aged 18-65 years who received the Ad26.COV2.S COVID-19 vaccine or a placebo. Both conserved end residues are part of each CDR3. D genes are given only for firm matches. Clone size appears in some rows only: once, few, many, or a class for an expanded clone.

j_gene	v_gene	d_gene	abundance	CDR3aa	CDR3nt
TRBJ2-3	TRBV25-1	-	-	CASSKHGSTDTQYF	TGTGCCAGCAGTAAACATGGATCCACAGATACGCAGTATTTT
TRBJ2-1	TRBV3-1/TRBV3-2	TRBD1	-	CASSRPGTGISDEQFF	TGTGCCAGCAGCCGACCAGGGACAGGGATATCCGATGAGCAGTTCTTC
TRBJ2-5	TRBV2	-	-	CASSGRATQYF	TGTGCCAGCAGTGGCCGGGCAACCCAGTACTTC
TRBJ2-3	TRBV7-9	TRBD2	-	CASSWGLAGDRKNPDTQYF	TGTGCCAGCAGCTGGGGACTAGCGGGGGATCGGAAAAACCCCGATACGCAGTATTTT
TRBJ2-1	TRBV19	TRBD2	-	CASSILAGASYNEQFF	TGTGCCAGTAGTATCTTAGCGGGGGCTTCCTACAATGAGCAGTTCTTC
TRBJ1-1	TRBV27	-	once	CASRRGTEAFF	TGTGCCAGCAGGAGAGGGACTGAAGCTTTCTTT
TRBJ1-4	TRBV7-6	-	-	CASSLGGGAVTNEKLFF	TGTGCCAGCAGCTTAGGCGGAGGGGCGGTAACTAATGAAAAACTGTTTTTT
TRBJ1-2	TRBV30	-	-	CAWSDSGAIGYTF	TGTGCCTGGAGTGACAGCGGCGCTATTGGCTACACCTTC
TRBJ2-3	TRBV5-5	-	-	CASSLVRGNADTQYF	TGTGCCAGCAGCTTGGTTAGGGGCAATGCAGATACGCAGTATTTT
TRBJ2-7	TRBV28	-	-	CASKGGGTTYEQYF	TGTGCCAGCAAGGGTGGGGGCACCACCTACGAGCAGTACTTC
TRBJ1-1	TRBV30	TRBD1	once	CAWSPPTGDDAFF	TGTGCCTGGAGCCCCCCTACAGGGGATGACGCTTTCTTT
TRBJ1-1	TRBV11-2	-	-	CASSPYNEAFF	TGTGCCAGCAGCCCCTACAATGAAGCTTTCTTT
TRBJ1-5	TRBV30	-	-	CAWSVRGANAQPQHF	TGTGCCTGGAGTGTACGAGGGGCTAACGCGCAGCCCCAGCATTTT
TRBJ1-2	TRBV6-1	-	-	CASSEDGAGRYTF	TGTGCCAGCAGTGAAGATGGGGCGGGACGCTACACCTTC
TRBJ2-4	TRBV19	-	-	CASTSPQDSLAKNIQYF	TGTGCCAGTACCTCCCCCCAGGACAGCCTAGCCAAAAACATTCAGTACTTC
TRBJ1-2	TRBV7-2	TRBD1	-	CASTQTGSGYTF	TGTGCCAGCACCCAGACAGGGAGTGGCTACACCTTC
TRBJ1-2	TRBV7-8	-	-	CASSLGSTGQYGYTF	TGTGCCAGCAGCTTAGGGTCGACAGGACAGTATGGCTACACCTTC
TRBJ2-5	TRBV6-4	TRBD2	-	CARTNPPPTSGEQTETQYF	TGTGCCAGAACGAATCCTCCGCCAACTAGCGGGGAACAGACCGAGACCCAGTACTTC
TRBJ1-2	TRBV25-1	-	-	CASSEGNGYTF	TGTGCCAGCAGTGAAGGTAATGGCTACACCTTC
TRBJ1-5	TRBV11-2	TRBD1	-	CASRADRAGQPQHF	TGTGCCAGCAGGGCGGACAGGGCGGGACAGCCCCAGCATTTT
TRBJ1-1	TRBV6-1	-	-	CASVRGDPNTEAFF	TGTGCCAGCGTGCGGGGCGACCCTAACACTGAAGCTTTCTTT
TRBJ2-1	TRBV5-1	-	-	CASSRDYNEQFF	TGCGCCAGCAGCAGGGACTACAATGAGCAGTTCTTC
TRBJ2-6	TRBV7-7	-	few	CASSPGGSGANVLTF	TGTGCTAGCAGTCCTGGGGGTTCGGGGGCCAACGTCCTGACTTTC
TRBJ2-1	TRBV12-3/TRBV12-4	-	few	CASSLLSINEQFF	TGTGCCAGCAGTTTGCTAAGCATCAATGAGCAGTTCTTC
TRBJ1-5	TRBV5-1	-	-	CASSLGEPYSNQPQHF	TGCGCCAGCAGCTTGGGGGAGCCCTATAGCAATCAGCCCCAGCATTTT
TRBJ2-7	TRBV4-3	-	-	CASSQDPQVTYEQYF	TGCGCCAGCAGCCAAGATCCGCAGGTAACCTACGAGCAGTACTTC
TRBJ2-7	TRBV18	TRBD1	-	CASSTRQGTYEQYF	TGTGCCAGCTCAACCCGACAGGGTACCTACGAGCAGTACTTC
TRBJ2-3	TRBV19	TRBD2	-	CASSFRTSGPYF	TGTGCCAGTAGTTTCCGGACTAGCGGTCCGTATTTT
TRBJ2-3	TRBV11-2	TRBD2	-	CASSKGLAGAGDTQYF	TGTGCCAGCAGCAAGGGACTAGCGGGGGCCGGAGATACGCAGTATTTT
TRBJ2-3	TRBV5-1	-	-	CASGTHADTQYF	TGCGCCAGCGGAACGCACGCAGATACGCAGTATTTT
TRBJ2-5	TRBV4-1	-	-	CASSQDGRAQETQYF	TGCGCCAGCAGCCAAGACGGGCGGGCTCAAGAGACCCAGTACTTC
TRBJ1-5	TRBV4-3	-	-	CASSQTTVIQPQHF	TGCGCCAGCAGCCAAACGACAGTGATCCAGCCCCAGCATTTT
TRBJ2-2	TRBV29-1	TRBD2	-	CSASGNLNTGELFF	TGCAGCGCCAGCGGGAACTTAAACACCGGGGAGCTGTTTTTT
TRBJ1-2	TRBV2	TRBD1	-	CASSWDRGMNGYTF	TGTGCCAGCAGCTGGGACAGGGGGATGAATGGCTACACCTTC
TRBJ1-4	TRBV28	-	-	CASIGERVEKLFF	TGTGCCAGCATAGGAGAACGAGTTGAAAAACTGTTTTTT
TRBJ1-2	TRBV4-1	-	once	CASSQVTRGDYGYTF	TGCGCCAGCAGCCAAGTCACACGGGGGGACTATGGCTACACCTTC
TRBJ1-5	TRBV2	-	-	CASSTLGQEGDQPQHF	TGTGCCAGCAGTACCTTAGGACAAGAAGGCGATCAGCCCCAGCATTTT
TRBJ2-5	TRBV11-2	-	-	CASSLGAGKETQYF	TGTGCCAGCAGCTTAGGAGCCGGGAAGGAGACCCAGTACTTC
TRBJ1-3	TRBV6-5	-	-	CASSYSQGKAGNTIYF	TGTGCCAGCAGTTACTCCCAGGGAAAGGCTGGAAACACCATATATTTT
TRBJ1-2	TRBV5-6	-	-	CASSVHEDYGYTF	TGTGCCAGCAGCGTACACGAAGACTATGGCTACACCTTC
TRBJ1-4	TRBV28	-	once	CASRFLFATNEKLFF	TGTGCCAGCAGATTTTTATTTGCAACTAATGAAAAACTGTTTTTT